This TCR beta chain was observed in a study of identical twins. Overall study findings and caveats: Out-of-frame alpha sequences common to twins exhibited an excess of low generation probability.

The V gene lost 0 bases and the J gene lost 4 bases, with 13 bases spanning the gap. Germline values: CDR1 LGHNA, CDR2 YSLEER. The CDR3 loop spans 16 amino acids. With regard to this clonotype: As yet, its antigen is unknown.

The authors used template switching to add a universal primer site and gave cDNA unique molecular identifiers. TCRdb called the 5' RACE reads again in MiXCR, with one record for every CDR3 protein. Found here are 250,000 or so distinct CDR3 sequences, about 8% of them singletons; the top ten hold roughly 3%. Every one of the donors was a healthy Caucasian. These sequences were also reported in another study, on yellow fever vaccine responses in identical twins.

The chain recombines TRBV4-3 with TRBJ2-1, with D tentatively TRBD1 (5 bases). The sample consisted of CD8+ T cells sorted from blood. This clonotype was sampled from a young woman in good health. The CDR3 is CASSQDHRSWYNEQFF. The DNA of the CDR3 is TGCGCCAGCAGCCAAGATCACAGGTCCTGGTACAATGAGCAGTTCTTC.